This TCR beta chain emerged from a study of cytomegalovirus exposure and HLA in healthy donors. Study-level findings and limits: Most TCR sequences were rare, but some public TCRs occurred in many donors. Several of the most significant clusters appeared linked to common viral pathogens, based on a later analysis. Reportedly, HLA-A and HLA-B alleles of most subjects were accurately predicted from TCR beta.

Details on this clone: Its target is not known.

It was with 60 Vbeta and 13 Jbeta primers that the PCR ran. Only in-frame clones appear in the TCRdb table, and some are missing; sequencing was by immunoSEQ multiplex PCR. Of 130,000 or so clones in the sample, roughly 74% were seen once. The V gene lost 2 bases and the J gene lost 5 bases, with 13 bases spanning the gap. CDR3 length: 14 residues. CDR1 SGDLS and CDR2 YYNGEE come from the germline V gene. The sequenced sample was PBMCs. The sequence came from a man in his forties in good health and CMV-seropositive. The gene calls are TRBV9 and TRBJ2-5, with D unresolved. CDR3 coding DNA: TGTGCCAGCAGCGTCGGTCCGGTAATGGAGACCCAGTACTTC. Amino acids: CASSVGPVMETQYF.